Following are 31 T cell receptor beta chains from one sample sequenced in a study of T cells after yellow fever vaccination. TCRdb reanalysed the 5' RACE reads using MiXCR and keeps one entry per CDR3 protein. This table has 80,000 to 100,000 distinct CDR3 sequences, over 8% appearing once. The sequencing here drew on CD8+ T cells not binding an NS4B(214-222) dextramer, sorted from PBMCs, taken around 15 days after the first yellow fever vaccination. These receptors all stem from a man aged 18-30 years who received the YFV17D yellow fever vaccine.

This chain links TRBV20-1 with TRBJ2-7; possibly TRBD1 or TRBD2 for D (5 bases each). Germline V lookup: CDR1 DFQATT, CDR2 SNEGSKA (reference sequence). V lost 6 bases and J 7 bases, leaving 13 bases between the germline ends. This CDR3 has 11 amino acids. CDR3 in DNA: TGCAGTGCCCTAGTTTGGGGGGAGCAGTACTTC. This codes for CSALVWGEQYF.

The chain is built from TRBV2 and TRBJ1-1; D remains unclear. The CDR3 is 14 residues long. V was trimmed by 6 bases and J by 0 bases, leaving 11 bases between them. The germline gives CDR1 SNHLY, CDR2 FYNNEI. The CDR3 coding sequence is TGTGCCAGCAGCTTACTGTCCATGAACACTGAAGCTTTCTTT. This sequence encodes CASSLLSMNTEAFF.

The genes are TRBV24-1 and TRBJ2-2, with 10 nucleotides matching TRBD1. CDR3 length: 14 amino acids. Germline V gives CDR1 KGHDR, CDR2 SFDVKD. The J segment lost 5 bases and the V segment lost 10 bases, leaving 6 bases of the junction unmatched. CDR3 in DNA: TGTGCCACTCATCCGGGACAGGGGACCGGGGAGCTGTTTTTT. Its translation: CATHPGQGTGELFF.

Here the CDR3 DNA reads TGCAGTGCTAGAGATCTTGCGGGGGGCAACAATGAGCAGTTCTTC. Translated: CSARDLAGGNNEQFF. The genes are TRBV20-1 and TRBJ2-1; the match to TRBD2 covers 8 bases. Germline lookup yields CDR1 DFQATT and CDR2 SNEGSKA (reference sequence). CDR3 length equals 15 residues. Losses at the gene ends were 0 bases for V and 5 bases for J; bases not matched to a gene: 6.

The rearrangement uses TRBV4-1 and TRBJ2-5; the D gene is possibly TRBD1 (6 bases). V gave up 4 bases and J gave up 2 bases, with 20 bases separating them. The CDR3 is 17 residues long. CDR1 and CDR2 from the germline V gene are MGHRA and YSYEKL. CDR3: CASSPGQRADSQETQYF. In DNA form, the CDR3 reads TGCGCCAGCAGCCCCGGACAAAGGGCGGACAGTCAAGAGACCCAGTACTTC.

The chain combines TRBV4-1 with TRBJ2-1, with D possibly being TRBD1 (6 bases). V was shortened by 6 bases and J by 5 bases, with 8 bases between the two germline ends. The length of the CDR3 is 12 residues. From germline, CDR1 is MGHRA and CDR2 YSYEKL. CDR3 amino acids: CASSGQNNEQFF. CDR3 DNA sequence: TGCGCCAGCAGTGGACAGAACAATGAGCAGTTCTTC.

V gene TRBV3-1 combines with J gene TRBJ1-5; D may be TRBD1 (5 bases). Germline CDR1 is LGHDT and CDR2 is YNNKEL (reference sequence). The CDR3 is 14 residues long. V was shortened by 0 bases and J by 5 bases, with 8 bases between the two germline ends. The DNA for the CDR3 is TGTGCCAGCAGCCAAGATCCAGGGTATCAGCCCCAGCATTTT. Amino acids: CASSQDPGYQPQHF.

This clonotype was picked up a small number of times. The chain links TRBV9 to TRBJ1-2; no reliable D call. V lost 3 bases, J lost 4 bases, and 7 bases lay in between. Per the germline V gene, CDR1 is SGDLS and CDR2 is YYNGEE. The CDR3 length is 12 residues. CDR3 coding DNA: TGTGCCAGCAGCGGTAACAGCTATGGCTACACCTTC. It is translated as CASSGNSYGYTF.

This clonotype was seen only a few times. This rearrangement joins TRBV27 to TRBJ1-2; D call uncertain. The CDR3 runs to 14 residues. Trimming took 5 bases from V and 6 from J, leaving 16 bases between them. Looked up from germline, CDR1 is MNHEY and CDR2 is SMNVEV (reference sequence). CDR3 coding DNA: TGTGCCAGCAGTCCTTTGCCCATCGAACATGGCTACACCTTC. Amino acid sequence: CASSPLPIEHGYTF.

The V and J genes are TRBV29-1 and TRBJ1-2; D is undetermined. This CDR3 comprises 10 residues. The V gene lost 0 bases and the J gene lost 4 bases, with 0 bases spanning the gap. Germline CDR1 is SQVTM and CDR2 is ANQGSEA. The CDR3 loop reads CSVEDYGYTF. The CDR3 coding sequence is TGCAGCGTTGAAGACTATGGCTACACCTTC.

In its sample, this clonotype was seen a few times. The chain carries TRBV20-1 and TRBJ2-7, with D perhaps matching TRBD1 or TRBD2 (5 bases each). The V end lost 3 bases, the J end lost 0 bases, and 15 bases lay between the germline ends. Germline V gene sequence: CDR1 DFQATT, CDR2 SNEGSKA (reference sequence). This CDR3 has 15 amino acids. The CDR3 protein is CSASDSGRVSYEQYF. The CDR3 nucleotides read TGCAGTGCTAGCGACAGCGGTAGAGTCTCCTACGAGCAGTACTTC.

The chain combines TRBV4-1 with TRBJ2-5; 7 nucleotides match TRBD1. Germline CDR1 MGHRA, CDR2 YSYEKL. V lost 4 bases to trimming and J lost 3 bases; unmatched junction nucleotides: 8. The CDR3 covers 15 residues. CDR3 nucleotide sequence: TGCGCCAGCAGCCCGATCGACAGGGAAGAAGAGACCCAGTACTTC. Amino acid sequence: CASSPIDREEETQYF.

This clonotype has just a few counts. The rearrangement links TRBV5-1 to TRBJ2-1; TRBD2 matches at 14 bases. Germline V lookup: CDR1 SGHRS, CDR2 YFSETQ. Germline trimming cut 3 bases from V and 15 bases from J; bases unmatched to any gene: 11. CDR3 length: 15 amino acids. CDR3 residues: CASSWTGTSGGLRFF. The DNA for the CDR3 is TGCGCCAGCAGCTGGACCGGGACTAGCGGGGGTCTAAGGTTCTTC.

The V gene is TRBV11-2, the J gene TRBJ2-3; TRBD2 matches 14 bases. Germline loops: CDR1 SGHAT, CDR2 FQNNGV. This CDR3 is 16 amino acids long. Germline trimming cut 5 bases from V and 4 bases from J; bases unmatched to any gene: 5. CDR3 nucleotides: TGTGCCAGCAGCGACAGACTAGCGGGGGGGTCAGATACGCAGTATTTT. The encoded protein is CASSDRLAGGSDTQYF.

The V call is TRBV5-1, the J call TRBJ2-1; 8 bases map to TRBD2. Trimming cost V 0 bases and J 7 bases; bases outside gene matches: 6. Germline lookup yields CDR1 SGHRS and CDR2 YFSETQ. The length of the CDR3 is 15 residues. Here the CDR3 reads CASSLGSGAPNEQFF. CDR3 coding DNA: TGCGCCAGCAGCTTGGGTAGCGGGGCACCAAATGAGCAGTTCTTC.

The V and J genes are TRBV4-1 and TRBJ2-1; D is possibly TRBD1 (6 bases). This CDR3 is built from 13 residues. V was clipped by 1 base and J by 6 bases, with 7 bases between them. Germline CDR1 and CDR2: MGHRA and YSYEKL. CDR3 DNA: TGCGCCAGCAGCCAAGGACAGGTCAATGAGCAGTTCTTC. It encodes CASSQGQVNEQFF.

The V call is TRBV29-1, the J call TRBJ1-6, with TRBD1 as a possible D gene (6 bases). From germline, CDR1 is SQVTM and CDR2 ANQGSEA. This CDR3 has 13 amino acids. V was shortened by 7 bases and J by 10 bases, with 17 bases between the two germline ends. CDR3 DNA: TGCAGCGCGAAACAGGGAGGAGAATCACCCCTCCACTTT. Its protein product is CSAKQGGESPLHF.

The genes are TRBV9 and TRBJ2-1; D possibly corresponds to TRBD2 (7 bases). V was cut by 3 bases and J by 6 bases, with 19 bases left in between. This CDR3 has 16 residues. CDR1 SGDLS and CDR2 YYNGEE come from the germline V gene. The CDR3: CASSALTGGGFNEQFF. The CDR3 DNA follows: TGTGCCAGCAGCGCACTGACGGGGGGCGGATTCAATGAGCAGTTCTTC. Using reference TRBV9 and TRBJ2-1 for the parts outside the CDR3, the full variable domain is DSGVTQTPKHLITATGQRVTLRCSPRSGDLSVYWYQQSLDQGLQFLIQYYNGEERAKGNILERFSAQQFPDLHSELNLSSLELGDSALYFCASSALTGGGFNEQFFGPGTRLTVL.

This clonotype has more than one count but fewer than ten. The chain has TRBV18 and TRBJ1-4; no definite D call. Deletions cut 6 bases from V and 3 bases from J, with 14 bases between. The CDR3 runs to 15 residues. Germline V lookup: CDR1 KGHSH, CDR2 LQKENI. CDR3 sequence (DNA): TGTGCCAGCTCGGATGACGGGGATCCTAATGAAAAACTGTTTTTT. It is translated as CASSDDGDPNEKLFF.

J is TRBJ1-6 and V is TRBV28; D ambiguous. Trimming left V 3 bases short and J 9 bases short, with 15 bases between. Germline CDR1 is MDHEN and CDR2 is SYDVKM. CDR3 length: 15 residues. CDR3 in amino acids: CASSLDFRPSSPLHF. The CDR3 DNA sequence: TGTGCCAGCAGTTTGGATTTCCGACCGAGTTCACCCCTCCACTTT.

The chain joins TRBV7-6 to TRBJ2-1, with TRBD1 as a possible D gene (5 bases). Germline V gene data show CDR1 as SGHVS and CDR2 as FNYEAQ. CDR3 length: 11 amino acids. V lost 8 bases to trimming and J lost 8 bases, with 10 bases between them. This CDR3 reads CASGQGDEQFF. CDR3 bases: TGTGCCAGCGGGCAGGGTGATGAGCAGTTCTTC.

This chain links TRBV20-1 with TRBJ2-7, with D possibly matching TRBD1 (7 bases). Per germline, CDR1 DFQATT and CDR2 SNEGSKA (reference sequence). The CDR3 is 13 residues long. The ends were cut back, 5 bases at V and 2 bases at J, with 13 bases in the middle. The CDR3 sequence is CSARGTATYEQYV. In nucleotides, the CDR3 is TGCAGTGCTCGGGGGACAGCGACCTACGAGCAGTACGTC.

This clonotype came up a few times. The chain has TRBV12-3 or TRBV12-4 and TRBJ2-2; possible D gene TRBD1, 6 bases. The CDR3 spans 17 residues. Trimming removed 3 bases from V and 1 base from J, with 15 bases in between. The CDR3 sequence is CASSFGRTDGNTGELFF. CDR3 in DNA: TGTGCCAGCAGTTTCGGCCGGACAGACGGGAACACCGGGGAGCTGTTTTTT.

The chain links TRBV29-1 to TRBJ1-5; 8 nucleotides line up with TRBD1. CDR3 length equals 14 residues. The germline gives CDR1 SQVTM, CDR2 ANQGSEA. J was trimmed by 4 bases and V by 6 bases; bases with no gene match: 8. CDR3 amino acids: CSVSAGQANQPQHF. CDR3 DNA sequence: TGCAGCGTCTCTGCGGGACAGGCTAATCAGCCCCAGCATTTT.

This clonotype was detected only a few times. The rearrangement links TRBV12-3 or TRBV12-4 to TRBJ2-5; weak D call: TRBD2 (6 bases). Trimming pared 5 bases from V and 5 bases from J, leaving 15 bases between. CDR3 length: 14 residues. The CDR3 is CASSKTSGRETQYF. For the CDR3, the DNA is TGTGCCAGCAGTAAGACTAGTGGAAGGGAGACCCAGTACTTC.

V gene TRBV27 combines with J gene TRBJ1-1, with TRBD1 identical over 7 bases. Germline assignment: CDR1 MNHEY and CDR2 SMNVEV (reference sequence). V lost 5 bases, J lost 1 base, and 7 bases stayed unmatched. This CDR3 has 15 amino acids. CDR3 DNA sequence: TGTGCCAGCAGTGCCCAGACAGGGTGGAACACTGAAGCTTTCTTT. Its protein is CASSAQTGWNTEAFF.

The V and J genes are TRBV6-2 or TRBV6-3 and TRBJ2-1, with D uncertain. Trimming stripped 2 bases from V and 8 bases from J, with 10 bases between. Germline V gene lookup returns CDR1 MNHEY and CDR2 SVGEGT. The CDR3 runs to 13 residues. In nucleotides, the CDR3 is TGTGCCAGCAGTTACGGGTCGGCCCATGAGCAGTTCTTC. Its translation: CASSYGSAHEQFF.

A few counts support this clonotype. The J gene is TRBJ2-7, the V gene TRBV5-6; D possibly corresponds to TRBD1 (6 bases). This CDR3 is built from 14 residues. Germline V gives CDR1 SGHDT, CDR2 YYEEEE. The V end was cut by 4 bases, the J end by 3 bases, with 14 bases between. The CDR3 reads CASSPTRDIYEQYV. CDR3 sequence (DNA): TGTGCCAGCAGCCCAACTCGGGACATCTACGAGCAGTACGTC.

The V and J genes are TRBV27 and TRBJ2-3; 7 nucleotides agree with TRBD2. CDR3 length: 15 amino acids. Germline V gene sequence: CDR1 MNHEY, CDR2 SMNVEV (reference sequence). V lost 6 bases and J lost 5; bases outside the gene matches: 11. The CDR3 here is CASRPLGGVEDTQYF. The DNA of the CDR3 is TGTGCCAGCAGACCTCTGGGGGGGGTCGAAGATACGCAGTATTTT.

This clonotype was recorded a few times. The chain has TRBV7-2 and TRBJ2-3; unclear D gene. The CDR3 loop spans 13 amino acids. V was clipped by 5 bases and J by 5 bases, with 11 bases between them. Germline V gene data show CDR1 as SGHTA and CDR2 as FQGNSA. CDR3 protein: CASSRPVLDTQYF. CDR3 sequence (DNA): TGTGCCAGCAGCCGTCCGGTTTTAGATACGCAGTATTTT. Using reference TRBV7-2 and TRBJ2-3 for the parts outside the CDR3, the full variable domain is GAGVSQSPSNKVTEKGKDVELRCDPISGHTALYWYRQSLGQGLEFLIYFQGNSAPDKSGLPSDRFSAERTGGSVSTLTIQRTQQEDSAVYLCASSRPVLDTQYFGPGTRLTVL.

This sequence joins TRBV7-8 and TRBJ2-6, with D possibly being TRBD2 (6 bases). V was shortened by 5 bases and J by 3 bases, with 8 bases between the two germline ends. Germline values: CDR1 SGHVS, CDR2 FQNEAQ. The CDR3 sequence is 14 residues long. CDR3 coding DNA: TGTGCCAGCAGCCCGGGAGTTGGGGCCAACGTCCTGACTTTC. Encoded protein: CASSPGVGANVLTF.